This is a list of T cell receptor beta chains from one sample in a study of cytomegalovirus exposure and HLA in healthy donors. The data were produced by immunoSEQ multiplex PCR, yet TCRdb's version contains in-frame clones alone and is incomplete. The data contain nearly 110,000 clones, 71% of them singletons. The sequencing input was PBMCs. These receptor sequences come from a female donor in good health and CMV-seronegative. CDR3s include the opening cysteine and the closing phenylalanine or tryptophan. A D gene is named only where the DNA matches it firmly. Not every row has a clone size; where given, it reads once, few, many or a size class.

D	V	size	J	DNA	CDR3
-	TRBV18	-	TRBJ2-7	TGTGCCAGCTCACCGGGACAGTTGGGGGGCTACGAGCAGTACTTC	CASSPGQLGGYEQYF
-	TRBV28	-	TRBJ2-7	TGTGCCAGCAGTTTTGAAGACACCAACTCCTACGAGCAGTACTTC	CASSFEDTNSYEQYF
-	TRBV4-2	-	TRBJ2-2	TGTGCCAGCAGCCAAAATACCGGAGCGAACACCGGGGAGCTGTTTTTT	CASSQNTGANTGELFF
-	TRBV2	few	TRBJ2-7	TGTGCCAGCAGTGAATACTTCGGAGGCTACGAGCAGTACTTC	CASSEYFGGYEQYF
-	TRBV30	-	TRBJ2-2	TGTGCCTGGAGTGTACTTGGGGGCGGCACCGGGGAGCTGTTTTTT	CAWSVLGGGTGELFF
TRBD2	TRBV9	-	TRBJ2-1	TGTGCCAGCAGCGGTACTAGCGGGAGACATAATGAGCAGTTCTTC	CASSGTSGRHNEQFF
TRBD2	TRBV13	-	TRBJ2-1	TGTGCCAGCAGCGAGGGGAGGGATGAGCAGTTCTTC	CASSEGRDEQFF
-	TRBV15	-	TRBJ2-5	TGTGCCACCAGCAGAGGCAGCGGAGGGCAAGAGACCCAGTACTTC	CATSRGSGGQETQYF
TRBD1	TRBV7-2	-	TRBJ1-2	TGTGCCAGCAGCGGACAGGGAGGCTATGGCTACACCTTC	CASSGQGGYGYTF
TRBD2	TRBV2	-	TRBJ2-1	TGTGCCAGCAGTGCAGGTAGCGGGACCTACAATGAGCAGTTCTTC	CASSAGSGTYNEQFF
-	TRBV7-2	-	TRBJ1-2	TGTGCCAGCACCGACCAAGGTAATGCGGTCGACGATGGCTACACCTTC	CASTDQGNAVDDGYTF
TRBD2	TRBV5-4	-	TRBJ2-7	TGTGCCAGCAGCTTGGCACTAGCGGGGAACTACGAGCAGTACTTC	CASSLALAGNYEQYF
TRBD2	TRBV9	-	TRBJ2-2	TGTGCCAGCAGCACTCGAGCGGGAGTTGACGGGGAGCTGTTTTTT	CASSTRAGVDGELFF
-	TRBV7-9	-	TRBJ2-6	TGTGCCAGCAGCTTATCCGTTAAATACTCTGGGGCCAACGTCCTGACTTTC	CASSLSVKYSGANVLTF
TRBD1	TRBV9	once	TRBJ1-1	TGTGCCAGCAGCGTAGGAAGGGACAGGAACACTGAAGCTTTCTTT	CASSVGRDRNTEAFF
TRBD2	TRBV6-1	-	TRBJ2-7	TGTGCCAGCACCGCGGGCAGCGGGAGCCCCAGAGAGCAGTACTTC	CASTAGSGSPREQYF
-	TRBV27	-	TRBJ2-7	TGTGCCAGCAGTTTGAGTGGCCCCAAGGCGGGATACGAGCAGTACTTC	CASSLSGPKAGYEQYF
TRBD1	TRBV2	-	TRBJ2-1	TGTGCCAGCAGTGAGAGGACACAGGGGGCTGATGAGCAGTTCTTC	CASSERTQGADEQFF
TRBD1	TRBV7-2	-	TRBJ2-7	TGTGCCAGCAGCTTAGACAGGGGTTGGATGTACGAGCAGTACTTC	CASSLDRGWMYEQYF
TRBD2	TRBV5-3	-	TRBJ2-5	TGTGCCAGAAGCTTAACGTTTTTCGGGAGGGCTGCAGAGACCCAGTACTTC	CARSLTFFGRAAETQYF
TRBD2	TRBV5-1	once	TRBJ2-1	TGCGCCAGCAGCCCCGGGGGGAGCGGGAGGGCCGGGTCCTACAATGAGCAGTTCTTC	CASSPGGSGRAGSYNEQFF
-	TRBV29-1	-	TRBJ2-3	TGCAGCCTCACAGAACCCCCAGATACGCAGTATTTT	CSLTEPPDTQYF
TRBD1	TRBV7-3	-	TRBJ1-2	TGTGCCAGCAGCCCTACGGGACAGTCCAACTATGGCTACACCTTC	CASSPTGQSNYGYTF
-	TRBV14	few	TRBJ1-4	TGTGCCAGCAGTCGGAACGCAGGGTCGGGTGAAAAACTGTTTTTT	CASSRNAGSGEKLFF
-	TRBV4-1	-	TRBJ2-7	TGCGCCAGCAGCCAAGTGCCGGGCTACGAGCAGTACTTC	CASSQVPGYEQYF
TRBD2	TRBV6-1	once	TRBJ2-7	TGTGCCAGCAGGGGCGGGAGAAGCCCCTACGAGCAGTACTTC	CASRGGRSPYEQYF
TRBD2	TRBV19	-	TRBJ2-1	TGCGCTAGGGAGTCTAGCGGGAGATTCTACTCATTTGAGCAGTTCTTC	CARESSGRFYSFEQFF
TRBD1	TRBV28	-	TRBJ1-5	TGTGCCAGCCACGATAGCAGGGGGCAGGGTCAGCCCCAGCATTTT	CASHDSRGQGQPQHF
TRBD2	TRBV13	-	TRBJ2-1	TGTGCCAGCAGCCGGACGGGACTAGCGGGCAACAATGAGCAGTTCTTC	CASSRTGLAGNNEQFF
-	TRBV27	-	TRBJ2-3	TGTGCCAGCAGTTCCCGACAGGTTCTTAGCACAGATACGCAGTATTTT	CASSSRQVLSTDTQYF
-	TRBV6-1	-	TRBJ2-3	TGTGCCAGCAGCCCAACGGGGAACCCAGGTACGCAGTATTTT	CASSPTGNPGTQYF
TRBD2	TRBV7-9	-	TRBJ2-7	TGTGCCAGCAGCATAAGGACTAGCGGTGAACAGTACTTC	CASSIRTSGEQYF
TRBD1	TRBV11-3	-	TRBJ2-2	TGTGCCAGCAGCGCCCGACAGGGAAACACCGGGGAGCTGTTTTTT	CASSARQGNTGELFF
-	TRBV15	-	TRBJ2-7	TGTGCCACCAGCAGAGCGGGCAGGGCGGCCGAGGAGCAGTACTTC	CATSRAGRAAEEQYF
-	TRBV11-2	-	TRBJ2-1	TGTGCCAGCAGCCAATTAACAGTCTGGGACAATGAGCAGTTCTTC	CASSQLTVWDNEQFF
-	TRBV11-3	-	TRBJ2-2	TGTGCCAGCAGCCCTAAACTCGGGGAGCTGTTTTTT	CASSPKLGELFF
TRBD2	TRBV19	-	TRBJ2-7	TGTGCCAGTAGTATAGTGACTAGCGGGGGATACGAGCAGTACTTC	CASSIVTSGGYEQYF
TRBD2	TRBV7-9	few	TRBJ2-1	TGTGCCAGCAGGCCCGGGACTAGCGGGAGTAGCTACAATGAGCAGTTCTTC	CASRPGTSGSSYNEQFF
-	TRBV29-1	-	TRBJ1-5	TGCAGCGTTGGGCAGGGCAATCAGCCCCAGCATTTT	CSVGQGNQPQHF
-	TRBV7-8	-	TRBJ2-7	TGTGCCAGCAGCTTAGCGACGGGGGAGCAGTACTTC	CASSLATGEQYF
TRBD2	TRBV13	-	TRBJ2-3	TGTGCCAGCAGCCTTACAATAGCGGGCGTTGCAGATACGCAGTATTTT	CASSLTIAGVADTQYF
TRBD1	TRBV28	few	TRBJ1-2	TGTGCCAGCAGGACCCAGGACAGGACGGGATATGGCTACACCTTC	CASRTQDRTGYGYTF
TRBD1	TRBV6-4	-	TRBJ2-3	TGTGCCAGCAGCAAGGGGGCCTCAGCAGATACGCAGTATTTT	CASSKGASADTQYF
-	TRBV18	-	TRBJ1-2	TGTGCCAGCTCACCAAACAGGAACTATGGCTACACCTTC	CASSPNRNYGYTF
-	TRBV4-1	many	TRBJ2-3	TGCGCCAGCAGCCAAGATAAGGCCGGACTCCAGAGCTTT	CASSQDKAGLQSF